This T cell receptor beta chain originates from a study of glioma-infiltrating T cells. Overall study results and limits: Tissue and blood shared very few CDR3 sequences. Non-neoplastic patients had below-expected tissue-blood divergence, while all gliomas exceeded expectation.

This clonotype has a handful of counts. Its antigen remains unknown. This CDR3 comprises 13 residues. Unmatched junction bases numbered 4, after V lost 4 bases and J lost 5 bases. CDR1 and CDR2 (germline): SQVTM, ANQGSEA. Using RNA template, CDR3s of TCR alpha and beta were amplified with iRepertoire arm-PCR. For one-step reverse transcription and amplification, about 90-450 ng of tissue mRNA or PBMC total RNA was used. TCRdb re-derived calls from the multiplex PCR reads in MiXCR, one entry per CDR3 protein. The sample contains about 110,000 distinct CDR3 sequences, 20% to 25% of which appear only once.

The sequenced sample was glioma tissue, nonneoplastic brain tissue, or PBMCs (not recorded which). This chain uses TRBV29-1 with TRBJ1-4; 7 nucleotides line up with TRBD1. This clonotype originated in a human donor with low-grade glioma or glioblastoma, undergoing nonglioma brain surgery, or in good health (not recorded which). The CDR3 DNA follows: TGCAGCGTTGGTCGGACAGGAAATGAAAAACTGTTTTTT. Its translation: CSVGRTGNEKLFF.